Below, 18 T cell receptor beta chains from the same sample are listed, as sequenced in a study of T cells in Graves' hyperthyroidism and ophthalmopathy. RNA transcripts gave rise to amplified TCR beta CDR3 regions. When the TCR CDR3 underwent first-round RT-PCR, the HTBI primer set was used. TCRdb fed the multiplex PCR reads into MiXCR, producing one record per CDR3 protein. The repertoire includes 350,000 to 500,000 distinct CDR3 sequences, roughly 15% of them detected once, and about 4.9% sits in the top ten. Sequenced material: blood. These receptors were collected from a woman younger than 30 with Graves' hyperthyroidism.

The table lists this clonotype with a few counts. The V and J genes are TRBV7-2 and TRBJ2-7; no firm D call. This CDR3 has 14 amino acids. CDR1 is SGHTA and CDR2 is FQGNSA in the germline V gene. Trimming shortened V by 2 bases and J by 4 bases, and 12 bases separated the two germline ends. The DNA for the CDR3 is TGTGCCAGCAGCTTAACATCTAGAGGTTACGAGCAGTACTTC. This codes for CASSLTSRGYEQYF.

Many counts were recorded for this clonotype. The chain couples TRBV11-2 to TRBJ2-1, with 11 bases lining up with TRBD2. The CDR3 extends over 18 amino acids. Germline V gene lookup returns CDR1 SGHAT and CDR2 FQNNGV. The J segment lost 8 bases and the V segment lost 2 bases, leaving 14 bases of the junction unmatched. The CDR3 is CASSLPASTSGIFYEQFF. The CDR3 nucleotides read TGTGCCAGCAGCTTACCGGCCTCGACTAGCGGGATCTTCTATGAGCAGTTCTTC.

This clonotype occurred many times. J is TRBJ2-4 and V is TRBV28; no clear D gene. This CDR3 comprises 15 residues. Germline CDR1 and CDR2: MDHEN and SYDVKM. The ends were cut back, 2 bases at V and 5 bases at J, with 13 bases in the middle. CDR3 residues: CASSLAQNTENIQYF. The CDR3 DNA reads TGTGCCAGCAGTTTAGCTCAGAATACCGAAAACATTCAGTACTTC.

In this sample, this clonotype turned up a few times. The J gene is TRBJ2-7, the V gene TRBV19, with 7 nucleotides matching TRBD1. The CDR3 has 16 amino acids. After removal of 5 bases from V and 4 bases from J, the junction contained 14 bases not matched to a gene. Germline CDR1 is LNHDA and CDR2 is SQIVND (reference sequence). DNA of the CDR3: TGTGCCAGTAGTCCCCACACAGGGGCGATATCTTACGAGCAGTACTTC. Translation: CASSPHTGAISYEQYF.

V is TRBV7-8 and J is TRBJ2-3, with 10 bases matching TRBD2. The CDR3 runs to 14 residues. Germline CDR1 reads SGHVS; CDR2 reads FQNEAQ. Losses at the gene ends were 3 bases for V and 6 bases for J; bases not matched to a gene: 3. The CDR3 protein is CASSFSGRDDTQYF. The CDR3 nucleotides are TGTGCCAGCAGCTTCAGCGGGAGGGATGATACGCAGTATTTT. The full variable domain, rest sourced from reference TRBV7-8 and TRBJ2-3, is GAGVSQSPRYKVAKRGQDVALRCDPISGHVSLFWYQQALGQGPEFLTYFQNEAQLDKSGLPSDRFFAERPEGSVSTLKIQRTQQEDSAVYLCASSFSGRDDTQYFGPGTRLTVL.

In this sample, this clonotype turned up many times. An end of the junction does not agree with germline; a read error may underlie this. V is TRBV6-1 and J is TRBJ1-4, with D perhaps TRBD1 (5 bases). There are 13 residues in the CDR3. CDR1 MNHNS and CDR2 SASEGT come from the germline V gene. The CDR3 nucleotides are TGTGCCGGGGGAGGCAGGATCGATGAAAGACTGTTTTTT. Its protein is CAGGGRIDERLFF.

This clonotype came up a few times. The CDR3 sequence: CASSNLQGSNQPQHF. CDR3 nucleotide sequence: TGTGCCAGCAGTAACCTACAGGGTAGTAATCAGCCCCAGCATTTT. The chain links TRBV27 to TRBJ1-5; TRBD1 might be the D (6 bases). The CDR3 has 15 residues. Trimming removed 5 bases from V and 4 bases from J, with 15 bases in between. Per germline, CDR1 MNHEY and CDR2 SMNVEV (reference sequence).

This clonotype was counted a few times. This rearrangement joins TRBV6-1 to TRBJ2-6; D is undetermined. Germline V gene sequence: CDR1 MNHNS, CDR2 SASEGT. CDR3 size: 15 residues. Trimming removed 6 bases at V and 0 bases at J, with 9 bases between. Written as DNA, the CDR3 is TGTGCCAGCAGGAGAATGAGCTCTGGGGCCAACGTCCTGACTTTC. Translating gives CASRRMSSGANVLTF.

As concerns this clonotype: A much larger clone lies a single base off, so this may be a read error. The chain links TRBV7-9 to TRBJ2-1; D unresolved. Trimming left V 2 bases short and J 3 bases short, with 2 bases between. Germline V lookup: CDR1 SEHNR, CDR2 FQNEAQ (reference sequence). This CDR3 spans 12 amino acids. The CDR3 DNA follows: TGTGCCAGCAGCTTATTCTACAATGAGCAGTTCTTC. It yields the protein CASSLFYNEQFF.

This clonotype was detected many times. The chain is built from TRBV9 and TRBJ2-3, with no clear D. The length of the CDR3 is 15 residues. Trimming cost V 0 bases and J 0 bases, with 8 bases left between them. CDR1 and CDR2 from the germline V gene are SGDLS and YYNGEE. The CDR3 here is CASSVGPGSTDTQYF. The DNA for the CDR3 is TGTGCCAGCAGCGTAGGACCCGGGAGCACAGATACGCAGTATTTT.

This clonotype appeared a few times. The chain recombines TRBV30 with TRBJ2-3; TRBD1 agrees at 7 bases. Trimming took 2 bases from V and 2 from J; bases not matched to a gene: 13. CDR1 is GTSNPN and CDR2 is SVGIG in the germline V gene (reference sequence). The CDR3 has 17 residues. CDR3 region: CAWSFREGQDSTDTQYF. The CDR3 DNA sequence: TGTGCCTGGAGTTTTAGGGAAGGACAGGACTCCACAGATACGCAGTATTTT.

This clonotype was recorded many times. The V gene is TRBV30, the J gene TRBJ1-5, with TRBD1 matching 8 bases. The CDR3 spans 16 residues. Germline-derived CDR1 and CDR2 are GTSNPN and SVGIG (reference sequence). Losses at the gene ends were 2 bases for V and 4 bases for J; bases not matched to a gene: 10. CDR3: CAWSPRTGLVNQPQHF. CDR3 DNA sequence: TGTGCCTGGAGTCCCCGGACAGGGTTGGTAAATCAGCCCCAGCATTTT.

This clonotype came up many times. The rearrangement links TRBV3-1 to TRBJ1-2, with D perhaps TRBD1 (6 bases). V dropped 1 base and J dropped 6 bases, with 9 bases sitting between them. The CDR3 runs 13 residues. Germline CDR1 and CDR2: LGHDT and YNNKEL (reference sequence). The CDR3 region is CASSQVQGNGYTF. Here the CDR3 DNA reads TGTGCCAGCAGCCAAGTACAGGGTAATGGCTACACCTTC.

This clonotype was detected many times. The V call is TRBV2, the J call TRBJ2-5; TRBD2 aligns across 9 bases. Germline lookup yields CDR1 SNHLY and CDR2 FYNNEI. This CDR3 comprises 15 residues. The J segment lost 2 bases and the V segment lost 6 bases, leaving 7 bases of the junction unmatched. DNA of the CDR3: TGTGCCAGCAGGCGGCTAGCGGGAACGCAAGAGACCCAGTACTTC. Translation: CASRRLAGTQETQYF.

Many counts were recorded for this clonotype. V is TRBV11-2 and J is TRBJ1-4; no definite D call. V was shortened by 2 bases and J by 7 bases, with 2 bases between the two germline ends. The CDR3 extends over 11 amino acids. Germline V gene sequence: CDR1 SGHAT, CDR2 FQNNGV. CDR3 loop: CASSLFEKLFF. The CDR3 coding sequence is TGTGCCAGCAGCTTATTTGAAAAACTGTTTTTT. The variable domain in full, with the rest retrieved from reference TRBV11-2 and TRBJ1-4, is EAGVAQSPRYKIIEKRQSVAFWCNPISGHATLYWYQQILGQGPKLLIQFQNNGVVDDSQLPKDRFSAERLKGVDSTLKIQPAKLEDSAVYLCASSLFEKLFFGSGTQLSVL.

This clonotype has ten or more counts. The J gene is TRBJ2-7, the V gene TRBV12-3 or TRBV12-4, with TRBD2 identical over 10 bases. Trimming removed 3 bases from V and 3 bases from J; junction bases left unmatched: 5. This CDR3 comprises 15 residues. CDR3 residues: CASSLGTSVHYEQYF. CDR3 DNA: TGTGCCAGCAGTTTGGGGACTAGCGTACACTACGAGCAGTACTTC.

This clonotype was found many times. The CDR3 DNA reads as TGTGCCAGCAGCCAAGCCGCAGGGTGGAACACTGAAGCTTTCTTT. Translating it yields CASSQAAGWNTEAFF. This chain connects TRBV3-1 to TRBJ1-1, with D possibly matching TRBD1 (5 bases). The CDR3 runs to 15 residues. Deletions cut 1 base from V and 1 base from J, with 10 bases between. The germline CDR1 and CDR2 sequences are LGHDT and YNNKEL (reference sequence).

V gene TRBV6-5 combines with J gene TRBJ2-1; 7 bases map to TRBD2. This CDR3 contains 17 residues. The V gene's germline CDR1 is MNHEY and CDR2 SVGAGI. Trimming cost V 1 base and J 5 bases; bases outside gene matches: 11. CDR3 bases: TGTGCCAGCAGTTACTTCGGCGGGAGTTTCGAAGACAATGAGCAGTTCTTC. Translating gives CASSYFGGSFEDNEQFF.